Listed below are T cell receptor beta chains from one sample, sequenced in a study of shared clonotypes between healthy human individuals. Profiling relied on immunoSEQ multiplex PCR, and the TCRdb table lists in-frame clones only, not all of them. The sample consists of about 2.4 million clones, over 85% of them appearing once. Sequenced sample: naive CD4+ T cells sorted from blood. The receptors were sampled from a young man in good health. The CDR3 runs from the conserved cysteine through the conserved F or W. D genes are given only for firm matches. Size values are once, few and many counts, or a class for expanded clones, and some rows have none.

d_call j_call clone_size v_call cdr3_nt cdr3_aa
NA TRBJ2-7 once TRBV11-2 TGTGCCAGCAGCTTAGAGTCTCCGGACAGAACTAGCTCCTACGAGCAGTACTTC CASSLESPDRTSSYEQYF
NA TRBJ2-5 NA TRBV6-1 TGTGCCAGCAGTGGGGCGGGTGAGACCCAGTACTTC CASSGAGETQYF
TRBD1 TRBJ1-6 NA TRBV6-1 TGTGCCAGCAGTGTTTTGACAGGGAGCTCCTATAATTCACCCCTCCACTTT CASSVLTGSSYNSPLHF
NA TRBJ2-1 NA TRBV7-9 TGTGCCAGCAGCTTCCGTGGGGGGAGCTCCTACAATGAGCAGTTCTTC CASSFRGGSSYNEQFF
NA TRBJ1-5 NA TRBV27 TGTGCCAGCAGTTCCCTCGCGGGTCAGCCCCAGCATTTT CASSSLAGQPQHF
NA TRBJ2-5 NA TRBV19 TGTGCCAGTAGTATAGGGCAAGAGACCCAGTACTTC CASSIGQETQYF
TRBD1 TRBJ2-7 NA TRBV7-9 TGTGCCAGCATCCCGACAGGGGTTGGCGAGCAGTACTTC CASIPTGVGEQYF
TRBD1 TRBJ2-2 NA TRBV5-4 TGTGCCAGCAGCGCGAAGGGGACAGGGGCCAAGAACACCGGGGAGCTGTTTTTT CASSAKGTGAKNTGELFF
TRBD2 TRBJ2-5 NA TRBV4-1 TGCGCCAGCAGCCAAGATAGTCTAGCGGGAGCCCAAGAGACCCAGTACTTC CASSQDSLAGAQETQYF
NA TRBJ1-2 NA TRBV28 TGTGCCAGCACCAAACTCAACTATGGCTACACCTTC CASTKLNYGYTF
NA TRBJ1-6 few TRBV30 TGTGCCTGGAGTGTTCAATCACCCCTCCACTTT CAWSVQSPLHF
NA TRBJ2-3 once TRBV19 TGTGCCAGTAGAGTCGGGAATACGCAGTATTTT CASRVGNTQYF
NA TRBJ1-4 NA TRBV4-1 TGCGCCAGCACCAAAGAAAAGGTTGCGGTTGCAACTAATGAAAAACTGTTTTTT CASTKEKVAVATNEKLFF
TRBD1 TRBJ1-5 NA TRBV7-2 TGTGCCAGCAGCTTGTGGGGACAGGGGGTCAATCAGCCCCAGCATTTT CASSLWGQGVNQPQHF
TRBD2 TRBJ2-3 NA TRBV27 TGTGCCAGCAGTGCCCGAAATAGCGGGGATACGCAGTATTTT CASSARNSGDTQYF